The TCR beta chain under discussion was sequenced for a study of T cell responses to AZD1222 COVID-19 vaccine. Study information: Pooling was applied to second doses at about 4 or about 12 weeks.

Profiling relied on immunoSEQ multiplex PCR, and the TCRdb table lists in-frame clones only, not all of them. The sample records some 99,000 clones, around nine tenths being singletons. Whole-study results and caveats: Vaccination with two AZD1222 doses was followed by a rise in Spike-specific TCR breadth and depth. Possibly, clonal diversity was underestimated; donors were largely white British and included more females.

Between the trimmed V and J ends, which lost 0 bases and 5 bases, there was a span of 11 bases. CDR3 length: 14 amino acids. CDR1 and CDR2 (germline): SGHRS, YFSETQ. This clone appeared a single time. Its antigen remains unidentified. The same CDR3 also results from other DNA sequences found in this sample. Sequencing was performed on peripheral blood, taken on day 0 of AZD1222 vaccination. The source of this sequence is an adult in good health. This chain links TRBV5-1 with TRBJ1-2, with D possibly being TRBD1 (6 bases). The CDR3 is CASSLVQGSYGYTF. The CDR3 coding sequence is TGCGCCAGCAGCTTGGTACAGGGTTCATATGGCTACACCTTC.